Listed below are T cell receptor beta chains from one sample, sequenced in a study of beta chain features in type 1 diabetes. The repertoire was sequenced with immunoSEQ multiplex PCR; TCRdb's copy has only in-frame clones and lacks some. There are 300,000 to 400,000 clones in the sample; 6.5% to 10% occur only once, and around 0.45% lies in the top ten. Specimen: central memory CD4+ T cells from blood. These receptors all stem from a woman aged 18-30 years in good health. Both conserved end residues are part of each CDR3. The order of the fields is V gene, D gene, clone size, J gene, CDR3 DNA, CDR3 protein. The D gene is left open where the match is weak. Clone sizes are given selectively: once, few, many, or a class where the clone is expanded.

V gene: TRBV2
D gene: .
clone size: .
J gene: TRBJ1-1
CDR3 DNA: TGTGCCAGCAGTGAAGTCAAGAGCAGTGAAGCTTTCTTT
CDR3 protein: CASSEVKSSEAFF

V gene: TRBV4-2
D gene: .
clone size: .
J gene: TRBJ2-7
CDR3 DNA: TGTGCCAGCAGCCACCCAGCCACCTACGAGCAGTACTTC
CDR3 protein: CASSHPATYEQYF

V gene: TRBV6-1
D gene: .
clone size: few
J gene: TRBJ2-7
CDR3 DNA: TGTGCCAGCAGTGAAACGGGGGAAAACTCCTACGAGCAGTACTTC
CDR3 protein: CASSETGENSYEQYF

V gene: TRBV28
D gene: .
clone size: few
J gene: TRBJ2-4
CDR3 DNA: TGTGCCAGCGTCGGGTCACTAGCCAAAAACATTCAGTACTTC
CDR3 protein: CASVGSLAKNIQYF

V gene: TRBV6-6
D gene: TRBD1
clone size: few
J gene: TRBJ2-7
CDR3 DNA: TGTGCCAGCAGTCAGACTTGGACAGGGCTCTACGAGCAGTACTTC
CDR3 protein: CASSQTWTGLYEQYF

V gene: TRBV29-1
D gene: TRBD1
clone size: .
J gene: TRBJ2-7
CDR3 DNA: TGCAGCGTTACCTGGGGGTCGATTTGGACAGGGGGATCCTACGAGCAGTACTTC
CDR3 protein: CSVTWGSIWTGGSYEQYF

V gene: TRBV18
D gene: .
clone size: .
J gene: TRBJ2-7
CDR3 DNA: TGTGCCAGCTCACCAGCGGAAGCTAGTTACTACGAGCAGTACTTC
CDR3 protein: CASSPAEASYYEQYF

V gene: TRBV6-5
D gene: .
clone size: .
J gene: TRBJ2-1
CDR3 DNA: TGTGCCAGCAGTTACGGTCCGAGTACTGAGCAGTTCTTC
CDR3 protein: CASSYGPSTEQFF

V gene: TRBV7-9
D gene: .
clone size: .
J gene: TRBJ2-7
CDR3 DNA: TGTGCCAGCAGCTATAGGGGGAGCCTACGGGGCTCCTACGAGCAGTACTTC
CDR3 protein: CASSYRGSLRGSYEQYF

V gene: TRBV5-6
D gene: TRBD1
clone size: .
J gene: TRBJ2-1
CDR3 DNA: TGTGCCAGCAGCGGCCGGGACAGGGCCTACAATGAGCAGTTCTTC
CDR3 protein: CASSGRDRAYNEQFF

V gene: TRBV28
D gene: .
clone size: .
J gene: TRBJ1-4
CDR3 DNA: TGTGCCAGCAGTTTGTCTTCCCGTTGGGAAAAACTGTTTTTT
CDR3 protein: CASSLSSRWEKLFF

V gene: TRBV7-2
D gene: TRBD2
clone size: few
J gene: TRBJ2-2
CDR3 DNA: TGTGCCAGCAGCTTATTAGGCGGGAGACCCACCGGGGAGCTGTTTTTT
CDR3 protein: CASSLLGGRPTGELFF

V gene: TRBV27
D gene: .
clone size: few
J gene: TRBJ2-1
CDR3 DNA: TGTGCCAGCAGTACTAGCTTCTCCTACAATGAGCAGTTCTTC
CDR3 protein: CASSTSFSYNEQFF

V gene: TRBV19
D gene: TRBD2
clone size: many
J gene: TRBJ2-7
CDR3 DNA: TGTGCCAGCCGCCCCAGCGGGAGGTCCTTCTACGAGCAGTACTTC
CDR3 protein: CASRPSGRSFYEQYF

V gene: TRBV28
D gene: TRBD1
clone size: few
J gene: TRBJ1-5
CDR3 DNA: TGTGCCAGCACCCCCACAGGGGGCGGCTATCAGCCCCAGCATTTT
CDR3 protein: CASTPTGGGYQPQHF

V gene: TRBV7-6
D gene: .
clone size: few
J gene: TRBJ2-3
CDR3 DNA: TGTGCCAGCAGCTCCGGACCCGGGGCAGATACGCAGTATTTT
CDR3 protein: CASSSGPGADTQYF

V gene: TRBV10-3
D gene: TRBD2
clone size: .
J gene: TRBJ2-1
CDR3 DNA: TGTGCCATCAGTGGGGCGACTAGCGGGCGTGGGGGTAATGAGCAGTTCTTC
CDR3 protein: CAISGATSGRGGNEQFF

V gene: TRBV4-3
D gene: .
clone size: few
J gene: TRBJ1-2
CDR3 DNA: TGCGCCAGCAGCCAAGATCTCCTCGGGGGACCGGGTGGCTACACCTTC
CDR3 protein: CASSQDLLGGPGGYTF

V gene: TRBV7-2
D gene: .
clone size: .
J gene: TRBJ2-3
CDR3 DNA: TGTGCCAGCAGCTTACCCAAGGGCACAGATACGCAGTATTTT
CDR3 protein: CASSLPKGTDTQYF

V gene: TRBV7-2
D gene: .
clone size: few
J gene: TRBJ2-7
CDR3 DNA: TGTGCCAGCAGCTTCTGGGGTGGGTCCGAGCAGTACTTC
CDR3 protein: CASSFWGGSEQYF

V gene: TRBV4-2
D gene: TRBD2
clone size: .
J gene: TRBJ2-5
CDR3 DNA: TGTGCCAGCAGCCCCACGGGGACTAGCGGAGAGACCCAGTACTTC
CDR3 protein: CASSPTGTSGETQYF

V gene: TRBV5-1
D gene: .
clone size: .
J gene: TRBJ2-1
CDR3 DNA: TGCGCCAGCAGCCCGGGACTGAACAATGAGCAGTTCTTC
CDR3 protein: CASSPGLNNEQFF

V gene: TRBV28
D gene: TRBD2
clone size: many
J gene: TRBJ2-7
CDR3 DNA: TGTGCCAGCAGTTGGACTAGCGGGAGCTTTAAGCAGTACTTC
CDR3 protein: CASSWTSGSFKQYF

V gene: TRBV7-2
D gene: .
clone size: few
J gene: TRBJ1-1
CDR3 DNA: TGTGCCAGCAGCCTAGAGCAGCGCACTGAAGCTTTCTTT
CDR3 protein: CASSLEQRTEAFF

V gene: TRBV28
D gene: .
clone size: many
J gene: TRBJ2-7
CDR3 DNA: TGTGCCAGCAGAGCAACAGGGCACTACGAGCAGTACTTC
CDR3 protein: CASRATGHYEQYF

V gene: TRBV18
D gene: TRBD1
clone size: .
J gene: TRBJ1-2
CDR3 DNA: TGTGCCAGCTCACCACCCGCGACAGGGCGGAGTGGCTACACCTTC
CDR3 protein: CASSPPATGRSGYTF

V gene: TRBV2
D gene: TRBD2
clone size: .
J gene: TRBJ2-3
CDR3 DNA: TGTGCCAGCAGTCGAACGGGACTAGCGGGAGGCGATTTGGGCACAGATACGCAGTATTTT
CDR3 protein: CASSRTGLAGGDLGTDTQYF

V gene: TRBV18
D gene: TRBD2
clone size: .
J gene: TRBJ2-4
CDR3 DNA: TGTGCCAGCTCACCTTTTGGCGGGAGTCTAGAAAACATTCAGTACTTC
CDR3 protein: CASSPFGGSLENIQYF

V gene: TRBV5-4
D gene: .
clone size: few
J gene: TRBJ2-4
CDR3 DNA: TGTGCCAGCAGCTTGAGGAGAACCGCCACTTTAGCCAAAAACATTCAGTACTTC
CDR3 protein: CASSLRRTATLAKNIQYF

V gene: TRBV5-1
D gene: .
clone size: .
J gene: TRBJ1-5
CDR3 DNA: TGCGCCAGCAGCTTCAACGGGGCCGATAGCAATCAGCCCCAGCATTTT
CDR3 protein: CASSFNGADSNQPQHF

V gene: TRBV2
D gene: TRBD1
clone size: few
J gene: TRBJ1-5
CDR3 DNA: TGTGCCAGCAGTCGACAGGGGGGAGATCAGCCCCAGCATTTT
CDR3 protein: CASSRQGGDQPQHF

V gene: TRBV5-1
D gene: .
clone size: .
J gene: TRBJ2-1
CDR3 DNA: TGCGCCAGCAGCTTACGGTATAGGGGTGATGAGCAGTTCTTC
CDR3 protein: CASSLRYRGDEQFF

V gene: TRBV7-2
D gene: .
clone size: few
J gene: TRBJ2-1
CDR3 DNA: TGTGCCAGCAGCTTTTCTAAGGACAATGAGCAGTTCTTC
CDR3 protein: CASSFSKDNEQFF

V gene: TRBV9
D gene: .
clone size: few
J gene: TRBJ1-4
CDR3 DNA: TGTGCCAGCAGCGTAGGGCCCAAGACAGAGTCGGGCGAAAAACTGTTTTTT
CDR3 protein: CASSVGPKTESGEKLFF

V gene: TRBV18
D gene: .
clone size: few
J gene: TRBJ1-5
CDR3 DNA: TGTGCCAGCTCACCGGGTTTGGATCAGCCCCAGCATTTT
CDR3 protein: CASSPGLDQPQHF

V gene: TRBV19
D gene: .
clone size: few
J gene: TRBJ2-4
CDR3 DNA: TGTGCCAGTAGTATATTCCCAGATCCCAAAAACATTCAGTACTTC
CDR3 protein: CASSIFPDPKNIQYF

V gene: TRBV6-1
D gene: .
clone size: few
J gene: TRBJ2-2
CDR3 DNA: TGTGCCAGCAGTGAAGGGTCAGGGGACACCGGGGAGCTGTTTTTT
CDR3 protein: CASSEGSGDTGELFF

V gene: TRBV27
D gene: TRBD1
clone size: .
J gene: TRBJ2-4
CDR3 DNA: TGTGCCAGCAGTTCTGGGACAGGGCGAAAATACTTC
CDR3 protein: CASSSGTGRKYF

V gene: TRBV7-2
D gene: TRBD2
clone size: .
J gene: TRBJ2-1
CDR3 DNA: TGTGCCAGCAGCTCGCCGGGACTAGCGGGAGATACTGAGCAGTTCTTC
CDR3 protein: CASSSPGLAGDTEQFF

V gene: TRBV19
D gene: TRBD2
clone size: .
J gene: TRBJ2-7
CDR3 DNA: TGTGCCAGTAGTATGGTGCTAGCGGGAGCCTACGAGCAGTACTTC
CDR3 protein: CASSMVLAGAYEQYF

V gene: TRBV27
D gene: .
clone size: .
J gene: TRBJ2-5
CDR3 DNA: TGTGCCAGCAGTCGGCTGGCCGAAGAGACCCAGTACTTC
CDR3 protein: CASSRLAEETQYF

V gene: TRBV7-2
D gene: .
clone size: .
J gene: TRBJ2-4
CDR3 DNA: TGTGCCAGCAGCTTAGGGAGCAACATTCAGTACTTC
CDR3 protein: CASSLGSNIQYF

V gene: TRBV13
D gene: .
clone size: .
J gene: TRBJ2-1
CDR3 DNA: TGTGCCAGCAGCCTACCGGGACTTTACAATGAGCAGTTCTTC
CDR3 protein: CASSLPGLYNEQFF

V gene: TRBV4-3
D gene: TRBD2
clone size: .
J gene: TRBJ2-5
CDR3 DNA: TGCGCCAGCAGCCAAGATCCCTATACTAGCGGTAAAGAGACCCAGTACTTC
CDR3 protein: CASSQDPYTSGKETQYF

V gene: TRBV7-3
D gene: TRBD2
clone size: few
J gene: TRBJ2-5
CDR3 DNA: TGTGCCAGCAGCGGGCCTAGCGGGAGCGGCGAGACCCAGTACTTC
CDR3 protein: CASSGPSGSGETQYF

V gene: TRBV10-3
D gene: TRBD1
clone size: .
J gene: TRBJ2-4
CDR3 DNA: TGTGCCACCGGAAAGGACAGGGAAGCAGTTCAGTACTTC
CDR3 protein: CATGKDREAVQYF

V gene: TRBV7-2
D gene: .
clone size: .
J gene: TRBJ2-5
CDR3 DNA: TGCGCCAGCAGCCAACAGGGTGTCGGGGAGACCCAGTACTTC
CDR3 protein: CASSQQGVGETQYF

V gene: TRBV28
D gene: .
clone size: few
J gene: TRBJ1-2
CDR3 DNA: TGTGCCAGCAGTTTGACCCACAGCGCCTATGGCTACACCTTC
CDR3 protein: CASSLTHSAYGYTF

V gene: TRBV5-6
D gene: .
clone size: .
J gene: TRBJ1-2
CDR3 DNA: TGTGCCAGCAGCTTCGCGGCAGGGGATGGCTACACCTTC
CDR3 protein: CASSFAAGDGYTF